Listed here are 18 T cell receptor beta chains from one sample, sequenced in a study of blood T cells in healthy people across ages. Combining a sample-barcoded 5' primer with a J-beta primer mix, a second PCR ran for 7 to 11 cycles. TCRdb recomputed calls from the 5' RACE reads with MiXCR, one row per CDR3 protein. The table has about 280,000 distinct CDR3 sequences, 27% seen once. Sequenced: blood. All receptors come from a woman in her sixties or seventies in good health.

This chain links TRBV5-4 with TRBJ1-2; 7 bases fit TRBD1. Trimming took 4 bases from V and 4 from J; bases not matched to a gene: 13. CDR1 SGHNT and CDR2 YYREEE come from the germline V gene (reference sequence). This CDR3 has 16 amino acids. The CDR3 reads CASSPPGQGGIYGYTF. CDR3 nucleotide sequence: TGTGCCAGCAGCCCGCCGGGGCAGGGGGGGATCTATGGCTACACCTTC.

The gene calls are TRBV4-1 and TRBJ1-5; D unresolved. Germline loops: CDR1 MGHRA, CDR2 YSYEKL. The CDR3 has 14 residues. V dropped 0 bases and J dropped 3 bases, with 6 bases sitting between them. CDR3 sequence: CASSQESYNQPQHF. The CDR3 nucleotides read TGCGCCAGCAGCCAAGAATCCTACAATCAGCCCCAGCATTTT.

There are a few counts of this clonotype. CDR3: CATSRGIARDNEKLFF. CDR3 coding DNA: TGTGCCACCAGCAGAGGAATCGCCCGAGATAATGAAAAACTGTTTTTT. This chain joins TRBV15 and TRBJ1-4; D is unclear. V was trimmed by 1 base and J by 4 bases, leaving 13 bases between them. CDR1 is LNHNV, CDR2 YYDKDF, per germline (reference sequence). The CDR3 contains 16 residues.

Written as DNA, the CDR3 is TGTGCCAGCAGCTTAGTACGCACCCTCACAGATACGCAGTATTTT. Translated, it gives CASSLVRTLTDTQYF. The chain links TRBV7-2 to TRBJ2-3; D gene ambiguous. Germline V gene lookup returns CDR1 SGHTA and CDR2 FQGNSA. The V and J ends lost 1 base and 2 bases respectively, with 10 bases between them. This CDR3 has 15 residues. The full variable domain, completed using reference TRBV7-2 and TRBJ2-3, is GAGVSQSPSNKVTEKGKDVELRCDPISGHTALYWYRQSLGQGLEFLIYFQGNSAPDKSGLPSDRFSAERTGGSVSTLTIQRTQQEDSAVYLCASSLVRTLTDTQYFGPGTRLTVL.

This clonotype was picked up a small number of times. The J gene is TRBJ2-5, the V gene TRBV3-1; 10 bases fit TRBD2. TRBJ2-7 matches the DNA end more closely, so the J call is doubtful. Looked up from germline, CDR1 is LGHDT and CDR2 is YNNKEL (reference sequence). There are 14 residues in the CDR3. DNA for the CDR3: TGTGCCAGCAGCCGTAGCGGGAGGACCTACGAGCAGTACTTC. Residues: CASSRSGRTYEQYF.

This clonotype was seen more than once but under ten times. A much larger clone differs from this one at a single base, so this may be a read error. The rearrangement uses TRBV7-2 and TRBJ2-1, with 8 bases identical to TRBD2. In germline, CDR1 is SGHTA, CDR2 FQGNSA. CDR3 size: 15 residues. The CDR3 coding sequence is TGTGCCAGCAGCCTACACGGTAGCGGGAACAATGAGCAGCTCTTC. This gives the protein CASSLHGSGNNEQLF.

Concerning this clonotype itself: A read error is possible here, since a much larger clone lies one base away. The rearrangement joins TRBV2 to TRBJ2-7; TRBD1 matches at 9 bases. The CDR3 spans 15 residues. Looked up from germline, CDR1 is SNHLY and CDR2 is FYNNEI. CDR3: CASTRDRGLPYQQYF. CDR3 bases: TGTGCCAGCACCAGAGACAGGGGGTTACCCTACCAGCAGTACTTC. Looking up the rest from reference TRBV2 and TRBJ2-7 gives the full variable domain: EPEVTQTPSHQVTQMGQEVILRCVPISNHLYFYWYRQILGQKVEFLVSFYNNEISEKSEIFDDQFSVERPDGSNFTLKIRSTKLEDSAMYFCASTRDRGLPYQQYFGPGTRLTVT.

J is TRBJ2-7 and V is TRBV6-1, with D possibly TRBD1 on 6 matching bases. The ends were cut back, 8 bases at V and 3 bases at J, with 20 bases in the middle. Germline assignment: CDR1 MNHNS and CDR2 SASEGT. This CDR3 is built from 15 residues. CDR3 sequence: CASSASDSSHYEQYF. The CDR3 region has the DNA TGTGCCAGCTCTGCCTCGGACAGCTCCCACTACGAGCAGTACTTC.

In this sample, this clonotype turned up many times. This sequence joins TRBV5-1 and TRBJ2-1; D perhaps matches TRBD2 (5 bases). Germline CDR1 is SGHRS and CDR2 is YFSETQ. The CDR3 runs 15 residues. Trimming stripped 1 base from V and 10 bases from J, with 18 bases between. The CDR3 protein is CASSLLVGNRAEQFF. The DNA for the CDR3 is TGCGCCAGCAGCTTGCTTGTCGGGAATCGGGCGGAGCAGTTCTTC.

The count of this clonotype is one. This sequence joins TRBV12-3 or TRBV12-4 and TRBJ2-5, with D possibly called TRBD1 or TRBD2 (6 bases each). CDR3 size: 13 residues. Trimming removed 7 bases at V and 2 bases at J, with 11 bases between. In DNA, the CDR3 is TGTGCCAGCACCCGGGGGCGTCAAGAGACCCAGTACTTC. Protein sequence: CASTRGRQETQYF.

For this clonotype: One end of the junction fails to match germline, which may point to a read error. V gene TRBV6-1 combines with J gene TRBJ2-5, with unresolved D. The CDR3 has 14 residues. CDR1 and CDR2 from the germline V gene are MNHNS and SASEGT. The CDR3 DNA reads TGTGCCAGCAGTGAAGCGCGGTCCCAAGAGACCCAGCACTTC. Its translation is CASSEARSQETQHF.

CDR3 bases: TGCAGTGCTAGTAAGGATTCTGGAAACACCATATATTTT. Its protein product is CSASKDSGNTIYF. The J gene is TRBJ1-3, the V gene TRBV20-1; no definite D call. This CDR3 is built from 13 residues. With 3 bases removed from V and 1 base from J, the gap between germline ends came to 7 bases. CDR1 and CDR2 from the germline V gene are DFQATT and SNEGSKA (reference sequence).

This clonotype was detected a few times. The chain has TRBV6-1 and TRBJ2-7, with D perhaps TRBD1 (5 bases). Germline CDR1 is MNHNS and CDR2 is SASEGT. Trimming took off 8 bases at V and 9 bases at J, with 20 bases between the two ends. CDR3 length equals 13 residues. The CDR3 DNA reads TGTGCCAGCGGAACAGGCCCCTTTTTAGGGCAGTACTTC. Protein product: CASGTGPFLGQYF.

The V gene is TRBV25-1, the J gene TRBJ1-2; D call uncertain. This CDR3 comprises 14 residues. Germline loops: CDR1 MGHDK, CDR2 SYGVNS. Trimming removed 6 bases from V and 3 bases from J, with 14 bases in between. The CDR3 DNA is TGTGCCAGCAGCAGGACCGGGGTAGACTATGGCTACACCTTC. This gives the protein CASSRTGVDYGYTF.

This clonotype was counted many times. The CDR3 sequence: CASSQDLRTAEAFF. The CDR3 region has the DNA TGTGCCAGCAGCCAAGATCTAAGGACAGCCGAAGCTTTCTTT. The genes are TRBV3-1 and TRBJ1-1, with D tentatively TRBD1 (6 bases). Germline assignment: CDR1 LGHDT and CDR2 YNNKEL (reference sequence). The ends were cut back, 0 bases at V and 8 bases at J, with 13 bases in the middle. The CDR3 consists of 14 residues.

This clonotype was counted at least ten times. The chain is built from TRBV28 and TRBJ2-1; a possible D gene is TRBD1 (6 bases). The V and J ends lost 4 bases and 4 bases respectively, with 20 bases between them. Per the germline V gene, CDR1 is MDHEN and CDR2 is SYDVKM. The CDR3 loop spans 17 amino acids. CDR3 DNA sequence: TGTGCCAGCAGTTCCTTCCTAGACAGGTTTCTATACAATGAGCAGTTCTTC. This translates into CASSSFLDRFLYNEQFF.

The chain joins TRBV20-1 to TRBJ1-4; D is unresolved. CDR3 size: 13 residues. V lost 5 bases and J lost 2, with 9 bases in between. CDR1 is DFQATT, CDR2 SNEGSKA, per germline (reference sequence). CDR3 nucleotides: TGCAGTGCTCGGCTACAGACTAATGAAAAACTGTTTTTT. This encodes CSARLQTNEKLFF.

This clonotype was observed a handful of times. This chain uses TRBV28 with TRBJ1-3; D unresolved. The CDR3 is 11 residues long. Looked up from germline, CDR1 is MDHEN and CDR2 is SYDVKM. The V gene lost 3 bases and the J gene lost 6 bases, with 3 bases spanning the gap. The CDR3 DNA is TGTGCCAGCAGTTTGATAAACACCATATATTTT. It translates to CASSLINTIYF.